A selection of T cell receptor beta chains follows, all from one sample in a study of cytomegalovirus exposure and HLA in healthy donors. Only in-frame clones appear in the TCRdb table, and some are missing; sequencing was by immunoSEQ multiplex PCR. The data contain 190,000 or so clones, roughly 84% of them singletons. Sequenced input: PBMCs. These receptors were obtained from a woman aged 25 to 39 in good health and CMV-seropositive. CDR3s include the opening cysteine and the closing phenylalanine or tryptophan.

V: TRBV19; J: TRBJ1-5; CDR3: CASSSEDSGNQPQHF
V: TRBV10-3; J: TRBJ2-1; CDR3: CAISPRLAGGDNEQFF
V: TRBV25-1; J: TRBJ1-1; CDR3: CASRKGTGDTEAFF
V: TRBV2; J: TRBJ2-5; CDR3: CASSAPAGGPRETQYF
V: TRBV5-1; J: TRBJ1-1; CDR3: CASSLVEQTEAFF
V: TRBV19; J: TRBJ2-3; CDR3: CASSMRQAVGADTQYF
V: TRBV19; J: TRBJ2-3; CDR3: CASSIVAGGSDTQYF
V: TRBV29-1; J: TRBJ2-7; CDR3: CSVTATGAYEQYF
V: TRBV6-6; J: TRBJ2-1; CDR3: CASTLDRDNEQFF
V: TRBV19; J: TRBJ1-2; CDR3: CASSMNSYGYTF
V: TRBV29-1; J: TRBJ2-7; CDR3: CSVEFARDAYEQYF
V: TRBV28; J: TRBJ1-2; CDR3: CASSPWGGYGYTF
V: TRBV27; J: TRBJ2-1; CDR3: CASRYFRAGNNEQFF
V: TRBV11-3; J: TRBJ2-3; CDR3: CASSLGRSSDTQYF
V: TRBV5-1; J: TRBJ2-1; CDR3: CASSQRTPGTSGYNEQFF
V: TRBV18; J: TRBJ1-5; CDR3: CASSQGQQQPQHF
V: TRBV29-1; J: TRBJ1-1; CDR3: CSSHRENTEAFF
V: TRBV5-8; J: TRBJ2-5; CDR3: CASSPEGQGRETQYF
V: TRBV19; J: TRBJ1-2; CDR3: CASSNRISDGYTF
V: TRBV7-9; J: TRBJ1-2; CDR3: CASSSGIYGYTF
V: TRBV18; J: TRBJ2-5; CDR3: CASSSGLQETQYF
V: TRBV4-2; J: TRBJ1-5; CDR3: CASSQNSDQPQHF
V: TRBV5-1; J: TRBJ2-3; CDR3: CASSFGGSRVDTQYF
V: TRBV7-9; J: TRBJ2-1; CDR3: CASSSPWSDNEQFF
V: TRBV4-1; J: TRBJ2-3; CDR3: CASSPWVTPGGTDTQYF
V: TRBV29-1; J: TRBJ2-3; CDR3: CSVVGTPDTQYF
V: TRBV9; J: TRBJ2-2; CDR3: CASRNRLAGELFF
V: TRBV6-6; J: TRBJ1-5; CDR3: CASSRDLKSNQPQHF
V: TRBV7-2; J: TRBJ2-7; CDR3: CASSLVAGHEQYF